The 3 T cell receptor beta chains below come from one sample, sequenced in a study of T cell responses to AZD1222 COVID-19 vaccine. Sequencing was performed with immunoSEQ multiplex PCR; in TCRdb, only in-frame clones are kept and a portion is missing. The data contain around 140,000 clones, roughly 92% of them seen just once; the ten biggest clones take up less than 4.5%. Specimen: peripheral blood, collected on day 0 of AZD1222 vaccination. These receptors originate from an adult in good health.

The chain is built from TRBV10-3 and TRBJ2-1; possible D gene TRBD1, 6 bases. The CDR3 extends over 12 amino acids. Deletions cut 8 bases from V and 7 bases from J, with 12 bases between. In germline, CDR1 is ENHRY, CDR2 SYGVKD. The DNA of the CDR3 is TGTGCCATCCAGGGGATAGAAAATGAGCAGTTCTTC. This sequence encodes CAIQGIENEQFF.

V gene TRBV6-1 combines with J gene TRBJ2-7, with 12 bases identical to TRBD2. CDR1 and CDR2 (germline): MNHNS, SASEGT. The ends lost 3 bases at V and 2 bases at J; junction bases unmatched: 5. The CDR3 has 16 amino acids. The CDR3 nucleotides read TGTGCCAGCAGTGAGACTAGCGGGAGTGCCCCCTACGAGCAGTACTTC. As protein: CASSETSGSAPYEQYF.

This rearrangement joins TRBV9 to TRBJ2-3, with D uncertain. This CDR3 comprises 12 residues. CDR1 is SGDLS and CDR2 is YYNGEE in the germline V gene. Trimming removed 0 bases at V and 4 bases at J, with 3 bases between. The CDR3 spells CASSVGADTQYF. The CDR3 DNA reads TGTGCCAGCAGCGTAGGGGCAGATACGCAGTATTTT. Looking up the rest from reference TRBV9 and TRBJ2-3 gives the full variable domain: DSGVTQTPKHLITATGQRVTLRCSPRSGDLSVYWYQQSLDQGLQFLIQYYNGEERAKGNILERFSAQQFPDLHSELNLSSLELGDSALYFCASSVGADTQYFGPGTRLTVL.